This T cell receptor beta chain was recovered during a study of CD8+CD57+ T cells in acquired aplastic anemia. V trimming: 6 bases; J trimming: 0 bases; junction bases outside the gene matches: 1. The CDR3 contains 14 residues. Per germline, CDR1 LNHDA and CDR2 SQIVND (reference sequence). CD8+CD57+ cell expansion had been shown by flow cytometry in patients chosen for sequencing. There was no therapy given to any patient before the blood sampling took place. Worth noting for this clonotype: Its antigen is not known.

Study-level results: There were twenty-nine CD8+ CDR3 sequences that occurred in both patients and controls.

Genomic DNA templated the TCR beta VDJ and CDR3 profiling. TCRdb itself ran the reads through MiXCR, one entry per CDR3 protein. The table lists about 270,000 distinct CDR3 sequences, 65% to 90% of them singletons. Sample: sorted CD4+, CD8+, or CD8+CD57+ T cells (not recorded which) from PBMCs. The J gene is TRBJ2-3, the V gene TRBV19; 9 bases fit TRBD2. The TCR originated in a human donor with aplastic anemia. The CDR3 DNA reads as TGTGCCAGTAGGGGACTAGCCAGCACAGATACGCAGTATTTT. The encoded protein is CASRGLASTDTQYF.